This TCR beta chain was retrieved from a study of cytomegalovirus exposure and HLA in healthy donors (dated by TCRdb to the late 2010s). Background for the entire study: An earlier analysis of under 600 of the donors reported approximately 290 Gb of sequence data and 100 million to 140 million unique TCR beta sequences from approximately 180 million T cells. Roughly 300 gigabases of sequencing data and roughly 80 million unique TCR sequences made up an early release that covered several hundred HLA-typed donors. The genetic ancestry cluster associated with self-reported Caucasian donors included around four fifths of the 300 to 400 genotyped donors. The study aimed to test whether signatures of past pathogen exposure could be identified by cataloging public T cell receptors. Using immunosequencing, the study profiled T cell repertoires from 500 to 800 subjects and related those repertoires to cytomegalovirus serostatus. In addition to the first cohort of 666 subjects, a separate validation cohort of 120 different subjects was used. To predict cytomegalovirus infection status, the study combined high-throughput TCR immunosequencing, statistical association of individual TCRs with disease status, and machine learning. A later analysis re-examined previously published TCR beta repertoires from 500 to 700 donors and added high-resolution HLA genotyping to investigate patterns of TCR occurrence. Rather than drawing on any new phenotypic data, the later analysis identified candidate immune exposures from TCR beta sequences and the way those sequences occurred across donors. An earlier analysis of 500 to 750 of the donors applied high-throughput TCR beta sequencing to assess whether each TCR beta V gene segment acted as functional or pseudogenic. Donor age, sex, ethnicity and CMV serostatus were compiled alongside the repertoire data. A later genetic analysis took genome-wide SNP genotypes for about 65% of the 666 donors and used that subset as a discovery cohort. Every repertoire in the discovery cohort had been generated on one and the same sequencing platform. HLA typing included class I and class II loci at four-digit resolution. The number of donors typed differed by locus, with roughly 620-630 for A, B, C, DRB1 and DQB1, around 520 for DQA1, under 610 for DPA1, and around 450 for DPB1. Because of strong linkage in the cohort, a handful of DR-DQ haplotypes were treated as single units for association and clustering. Among roughly 400 genotyped donors of the cohort, an average of about 240,000 unique TCR beta nucleotide sequences were sequenced per donor, roughly a sixth of them non-productive. Study-wide conclusions, independent of this receptor: In a later analysis, HLA-associated TCR beta chains showed more clonal expansion and lower generation probabilities than non-associated chains that were equally common. Linkage disequilibrium might explain the correlated functional status among segregating V segments, but an unknown experimental factor could not be excluded. Cytomegalovirus status was reported to be diagnosed by the classifier with high specificity and sensitivity in both the original and validation cohorts. The earlier analysis of 587 of the donors excluded roughly 17 rarely observed V segments, including chromosome 9 orphons, because counts were too low. When HLA alleles, especially DR and DQ, strongly co-occurred, attributing TCR associations to individual alleles was difficult. In an earlier analysis of fewer than 700 of the donors, most TCR beta V segments appeared in productive rearrangements about 87% or about 30% of the time, broadly matching IMGT annotations. In the study, around 150 TCR beta chains were listed as associated with cytomegalovirus. A group of highly shared sequence variants was considered likely to be a technical artifact of the sequencing pipeline. In this cohort, only TCR beta chains were sequenced, and detectable features were limited by the absence of alpha or paired-chain data. At a false discovery rate of 0.05, a later analysis linked 16,951 TCR beta sequences to specific HLA alleles. A further reported finding was that TCR beta sequences accurately predicted the HLA-A and HLA-B alleles for most subjects in the first cohort. Because the 87-base-pair reads could not distinguish some IMGT-functional V segments, including TRBV6-2 and TRBV6-3, those segments were excluded. According to a later genetic analysis, donors in an Asian-associated ancestry cluster had fewer N-insertions in productive TCRs than the roughly 670-donor mean. Across donors, most TCR sequences were observed very rarely, whereas some public TCRs were present in many individuals. In vitro tests confirmed that three of the cytomegalovirus-associated TCR beta chains recognize cytomegalovirus antigens. Because some donors lacked HLA typing at each locus, the association tests relied only on the typed subset. In a later analysis, most CMV-associated TCR beta chains were found to appear HLA-restricted, with HLA associations seemingly driven largely by CMV exposure. According to the authors, the approach could potentially be generalized to other disease states and immunological phenotypes. Roughly uniform sequencing depth across donors was assumed in presence/absence analyses, although this assumption may not hold. For the cohort, immune exposure information was limited to CMV serostatus. According to a later analysis, parvovirus B19, influenza, CMV and Epstein-Barr virus appeared linked to several top co-occurrence clusters. V-gene and J-gene trimming of TCR beta chains was associated with a missense DCLRE1C variant in a later genetic analysis, and the association was replicated in an independent cohort. In a later analysis, the rate of TCR association differed among HLA loci, with DRB1 alleles having the most associated TCRs and HLA-C alleles having the fewest.

To prepare the library, the immunoSEQ multiplex PCR assay was applied. For the multiplex PCR, a mixture combining 60 forward primers for TCR Vbeta segments and 13 reverse primers for TCR Jbeta segments was used. Amplification of the CDR3 region of rearranged TCR beta genes was performed with a multiplex PCR assay on genomic DNA. Amplified TCR beta libraries were sequenced as 87-base-pair reads on the Illumina HiSeq System. In the paper's pipeline: In a later analysis, tens of millions of unique TCR beta chains were counted across the 666 repertoires, and roughly 11 million of these chains were shared by at least two donors. Raw reads were error-corrected and collapsed into unique sequences with a nearest-neighbor algorithm that merged closely related sequences to remove PCR and sequencing errors. To assign V, D and J gene segments, CDR3 sequences were aligned to IMGT reference sequences. Each retained sequence needed at least a six-nucleotide match to both a V gene segment and a J gene segment. A rearrangement counted as productive if the CDR3 had no stop codons and remained in frame with V and J, and every other rearrangement counted as non-productive. CDR3 was defined according to IMGT convention as the region running from the second conserved V-encoded cysteine to the conserved J-encoded phenylalanine. In an earlier analysis of around 600 of the donors, sequences lacking an unambiguous match to a single V gene segment were excluded. In an earlier analysis of 500 to 750 of the donors, V segments were called functional above 56.7% productive rearrangements and were called segregating when the between-donor standard deviation exceeded 5%. A statistical classification framework was built to diagnose cytomegalovirus status from the catalog of TCR beta chain sequences. A later analysis assigned V and J genes by comparing TCR nucleotide sequences with IMGT/GENE-DB human TR gene sequences. Using the TCRdist pipeline, a later analysis assigned CDR3 sequences along with most-parsimonious VDJ recombination scenarios. A later analysis defined each TCR beta chain by its CDR3 amino acid sequence plus V-gene family, and excluded reads lacking a unique V-gene family. As a way to deal with suspected cross-contamination and a sequencing artifact, a later analysis dropped more than 500 nucleotide sequences that were highly shared and had low generation probability. In a later analysis, a clonal expansion index was calculated for each public chain from normalized within-repertoire ranks of inferred template counts. In a later analysis, generation probabilities were computed with a VDJ recombination model fitted to out-of-frame rearrangements, and the resulting probabilities were checked against IGoR. In a later analysis, TCR-TCR, TCR-HLA and TCR-CMV co-occurrence was scored with hypergeometric tests, and a repertoire-size bias correction was applied to TCR pairs. A later analysis estimated false discovery rates by permuting HLA or CMV assignments 20 times. A later analysis grouped co-occurring TCRs with DBSCAN, adding TCRdist sequence similarity when clustering within HLA-allele-positive subsets. For co-occurrence clustering, repertoires with fewer than 30,000 or more than 120,000 public chains were excluded, along with roughly five repertoires with anomalous nucleotide sharing. The clones in this table, taken by TCRdb from immuneACCESS, are in-frame only. Not every clone is retained; where verified, under half of the shortfall comes from an unresolved V gene, and the cause of the rest is unknown. V, J and clone size were drawn from that table, and D and trimming were deduced from the DNA. The sample data list about 140,000 clones, and roughly 80% of these were observed just once. Of the sample, about 4.3% falls within the top ten clones.

The CDR3 numbers 16 residues from cysteine through phenylalanine. The CDR3 DNA has 48 bases and is translated from base 1. V has 2 bases trimmed and J has 6 bases trimmed; junction bases matching no gene number 7. CDR1 MGHDK and CDR2 SYGVNS are derived from the germline V gene. For this clone: The antigen this receptor binds is unknown. No base qualities exist here, and no much larger clone lies one base off it.

The cohort consisted of 600 to 700 healthy bone marrow donors. Cohort members were all nominally healthy when sampled, although unrecorded immune exposures were likely present. The donor tested CMV seropositive, placing the donor among the 289 seropositive members of the cohort. A peripheral blood sample was provided by each donor, and peripheral blood mononuclear cells were used for TCR beta sequencing. Genomic DNA extraction from the blood cell samples was performed with the Qiagen DNeasy Blood Extraction Kit. The V and J segments used are TRBV25-1 and TRBJ2-3, with 11 central nucleotides matching TRBD2. The clonotype was recovered from a woman aged 40 to 50 in good health and CMV-seropositive. The sequenced sample was PBMCs. The CDR3 region reads CASSEGTSGSLDTQYF. The nucleotide sequence is given as TGTGCCAGCAGTGAAGGAACTAGCGGGAGTTTGGATACGCAGTATTTT.